Below, 26 T cell receptor beta chains from the same sample are listed, as sequenced in a study of T cells in women clearing cervical HPV infection. Some clones are missing from TCRdb's copy, which holds only in-frame ones; the method was immunoSEQ multiplex PCR. The repertoire table contains about 36,000 clones. Sequencing was carried out using blood buffy coat. These receptors were taken from a woman aged 18-69 years with a cervical HPV16 infection that either progressed to CIN3+ or cleared (not recorded which).

For this clone: Read data end 3 residues before the CDR3 end; the end is taken from the germline J gene. The J gene is TRBJ1-1, the V gene TRBV5-6; D gene uncertain. CDR3 size: 14 residues. Trimming removed 4 bases at V and 6 bases at J, with 16 bases between. In germline, CDR1 is SGHDT, CDR2 YYEEEE. The part of the CDR3 DNA that was read is TGTGCCAGCAGCCCAAGGGCCGTCCGCGCTGAA. This encodes CASSPRAVRAE. The CDR3 in full is CASSPRAVRAEAFF.

With regard to this clone: The read halts 3 residues ahead of the CDR3 end, with the missing end drawn from the germline J gene. The genes are TRBV30 and TRBJ1-5; D is perhaps TRBD1 (5 bases). CDR1 GTSNPN and CDR2 SVGIG come from the germline V gene (reference sequence). The V and J ends lost 0 bases and 1 base respectively, with 16 bases between them. The CDR3 is 17 amino acids. CDR3 loop: CAWSVREGRRSNQPQHF. CDR3 DNA, as far as it was read: TGTGCCTGGAGTGTACGGGAGGGGCGTAGGAGCAATCAGCCC.

As for this clone: The read terminates 3 residues before the CDR3 end, so the remaining end is supplied by the germline J gene. The gene calls are TRBV29-1 and TRBJ1-2, with D maybe TRBD1 (5 bases). With 6 bases removed from V and 4 bases from J, the gap between germline ends came to 12 bases. The CDR3 is made up of 12 amino acids. The germline V gene encodes CDR1 SQVTM and CDR2 ANQGSEA. Partial CDR3 DNA: TGCAGCGTGGATTCAGGGAGCTATGGC. Amino acids: CSVDSGSYG. The entire CDR3 protein is CSVDSGSYGYTF.

Notes on this clone: Sequencing ends 3 residues short of the CDR3 end; the germline J gene provides the rest. The V and J genes are TRBV10-3 and TRBJ2-3; 8 bases match TRBD2. CDR1 and CDR2 (germline): ENHRY, SYGVKD. This CDR3 is built from 13 residues. The CDR3 is CAITSGYQETQYF. The sequenced CDR3 bases are TGTGCCATCACTAGCGGGTACCAAGAGACG.

About this clone: With the read ending 3 residues before the CDR3 end, the germline J gene is used to fill in that end. This chain links TRBV12-3 or TRBV12-4 with TRBJ2-3; TRBD2 is a possible D gene (5 bases). This CDR3 has 16 residues. Here the CDR3 reads CASSPLLGERSETQYF. The sequenced CDR3 bases are TGTGCCAGCAGTCCCTTACTCGGGGAGCGTTCGGAGACG.

About this clone itself: The sequence runs out 3 residues before the end of the CDR3; the remainder is reconstructed from the germline J gene. The J gene is TRBJ2-3, the V gene TRBV2; D is unclear. V was trimmed by 5 bases and J by 0 bases, leaving 12 bases between them. Germline assignment: CDR1 SNHLY and CDR2 FYNNEI. The CDR3 sequence is 15 residues long. The CDR3 protein is CASSLAVTSTDTQYF. The DNA read from the CDR3 is TGTGCCAGCAGTCTGGCGGTAACTAGCACAGATACG.

About this clone itself: The read finishes 3 residues shy of the CDR3 end, and the germline J gene is used to complete it. The genes are TRBV7-9 and TRBJ1-2; 7 bases are shared with TRBD1. This CDR3 has 15 residues. CDR1 is SEHNR and CDR2 is FQNEAQ in the germline V gene (reference sequence). CDR3 in amino acids: CASSAPNLGTDTYTF. The covered CDR3 bases are TGTGCCAGCAGCGCCCCGAACCTAGGGACAGATACC. Supplemented by reference TRBV7-9 and TRBJ1-2, the full variable domain reads DTGVSQNPRHKITKRGQNVTFRCDPISEHNRLYWYRQTLGQGPEFLTYFQNEAQLEKSRLLSDRFSAERPKGSFSTLEIQRTEQGDSAMYLCASSAPNLGTDTYTFGSGTRLTVV.

The CDR3 loop reads CASSMGTMEETQYF. The CDR3 DNA, read in part, is TGTGCCAGCAGTATGGGGACTATGGAAGAGACC. The chain is built from TRBV12-3 or TRBV12-4 and TRBJ2-5; 7 bases agree with TRBD2. The CDR3 end lies 3 residues beyond the end of the read and is filled in from the germline J gene. The CDR3 runs to 14 residues. V was pared by 5 bases and J by 3 bases, with 6 bases of the junction left unmatched.

As regards this clone: The read ends 3 residues before the CDR3 terminus; that terminus is restored from the germline J gene. V is TRBV6-4 and J is TRBJ2-3; 13 bases agree with TRBD2. With 5 bases clipped from V and 4 bases from J, the junction kept 3 bases outside the gene matches. Looked up from germline, CDR1 is MRHNA and CDR2 is SNTAGT. The CDR3 sequence is 15 residues long. The part of the CDR3 DNA that was read is TGTGCCAGCAGTAGGACTAGCGGGGGATCAGATACG. Amino acids: CASSRTSGGSDT. The full CDR3 is CASSRTSGGSDTQYF.

In the case of this clone: The sequenced fragment ends 3 residues before the CDR3 boundary, so the rest is inferred from the germline J gene. This chain connects TRBV20-1 to TRBJ2-3; D ambiguous. This CDR3 contains 13 residues. Deletions cut 0 bases from V and 6 bases from J, with 10 bases between. Germline loops: CDR1 DFQATT, CDR2 SNEGSKA (reference sequence). The covered CDR3 bases are TGCAGTGCTAGAGATTCTCTCCGGGATACG. This codes for CSARDSLRDT. Given in full, the CDR3 is CSARDSLRDTQYF.

Notes on this clone: The CDR3 end lies 3 residues beyond the end of the read and is filled in from the germline J gene. The V gene is TRBV20-1, the J gene TRBJ2-3, with TRBD2 matching over 8 bases. Unmatched junction bases numbered 7, after V lost 5 bases and J lost 0 bases. The germline V gene encodes CDR1 DFQATT and CDR2 SNEGSKA (reference sequence). The CDR3 is 15 residues long. This CDR3 reads CSAVGGGPSTDTQYF. The covered CDR3 bases are TGCAGTGCTGTTGGCGGGGGGCCCAGCACAGATACG.

Of note for this clone: The read ends 3 residues shy of where the CDR3 ends; the end is completed using the germline J gene. This chain joins TRBV7-2 and TRBJ2-2; 9 positions match TRBD2. Germline lookup yields CDR1 SGHTA and CDR2 FQGNSA. The CDR3 covers 14 residues. The junction had 2 bases not matched to a gene; V was cut back by 3 bases and J by 6 bases. The CDR3 spells CASSFSGGSGELFF. The sequenced CDR3 bases are TGTGCCAGCAGCTTCAGCGGGGGGTCCGGGGAG.

As to this clone: One end of the junction does not line up with germline, which may come from a read error. CDR3 DNA (partial): TGTGCCCTGGGGACAGGGGGAACTGAT. Its protein is CALGTGGTD. The CDR3 in full is CALGTGGTDAFF. The V call is TRBV2, the J call TRBJ1-1; 11 nucleotides agree with TRBD1. The read stops 3 residues short of the end of the CDR3; the missing end is completed from the germline J gene. The germline CDR1 and CDR2 sequences are SNHLY and FYNNEI. The CDR3 totals 12 residues.

On this clone itself: The DNA ends 3 residues before the CDR3 does, and the rest of the CDR3 is filled in from the germline J gene. The chain is built from TRBV28 and TRBJ2-5; 9 nucleotides align to TRBD1. V lost 7 bases, J lost 4 bases, and 7 bases stayed unmatched. CDR1 and CDR2 (germline): MDHEN, SYDVKM. There are 14 residues in the CDR3. CDR3 in amino acids: CASNTGGLTETQYF. CDR3 DNA (partial): TGTGCCAGCAATACAGGGGGCTTGACAGAGACC.

With respect to this clone: The read terminates 3 residues before the CDR3 end, so the remaining end is supplied by the germline J gene. The chain joins TRBV2 to TRBJ2-3; 9 nucleotides agree with TRBD1. Germline assignment: CDR1 SNHLY and CDR2 FYNNEI. The CDR3 runs 14 residues. The CDR3 spells CASSPGQGYQPQYF. The covered CDR3 bases are TGTGCCAGCAGTCCCGGACAGGGGTACCAGCCG. Combining the CDR3 with reference TRBV2 and TRBJ2-3 gives the whole variable domain EPEVTQTPSHQVTQMGQEVILRCVPISNHLYFYWYRQILGQKVEFLVSFYNNEISEKSEIFDDQFSVERPDGSNFTLKIRSTKLEDSAMYFCASSPGQGYQPQYFGPGTRLTVL.

A note on this clone: Read sequence stops 3 residues before the CDR3 end, and the germline J gene provides the missing end. The rearrangement links TRBV7-3 to TRBJ2-1; TRBD2 matches at 8 bases. Germline loops: CDR1 SGHTA, CDR2 FQGTGA. V shed 3 bases, J shed 5 bases, and the junction held 6 bases outside the gene matches. The CDR3 consists of 15 residues. Here the CDR3 reads CASSLVAGGHNEQFF. Partial CDR3 DNA: TGTGCCAGCAGCTTGGTGGCGGGGGGCCACAATGAG.

To note about this clone: The CDR3 end falls 3 residues outside the read, so it is completed with the germline J gene. The chain is built from TRBV19 and TRBJ1-5; 7 bases line up with TRBD1. The V and J ends lost 2 bases and 6 bases, in that order; junction bases with no gene match: 13. Per germline, CDR1 LNHDA and CDR2 SQIVND (reference sequence). CDR3 length: 17 residues. The sequenced CDR3 bases are TGTGCCAGTAGTATACCCCCCGGGACAGATCGCCCTCAGCCC. It codes for CASSIPPGTDRPQP. The whole CDR3 protein is CASSIPPGTDRPQPQHF.

Turning to this clone: The DNA ends 3 residues before the CDR3 does, and the rest of the CDR3 is filled in from the germline J gene. The rearrangement links TRBV19 to TRBJ2-3; D gene unclear. Germline V lookup: CDR1 LNHDA, CDR2 SQIVND (reference sequence). Trimming removed 7 bases at V and 1 base at J, with 9 bases between. The CDR3 extends over 13 amino acids. Incomplete CDR3 DNA: TGTGCCAGTACCGATCCGGGCACAGATACG. Protein product: CASTDPGTDT. The full-length CDR3 reads as CASTDPGTDTQYF.

Regarding this clone: The CDR3 extends 3 residues past the end of the read, so its final part is completed from the germline J gene. The chain links TRBV11-1 to TRBJ2-7; TRBD2 agrees at 9 bases. Per germline, CDR1 SGHAT and CDR2 FQDESV (reference sequence). The junction had 6 bases not matched to a gene; V was cut back by 4 bases and J by 2 bases. CDR3 length equals 15 residues. The CDR3 reads CASSSAAGGTYEQYF. Partial CDR3 DNA: TGTGCCAGCAGCTCAGCAGCGGGGGGTACCTACGAG.

Concerning this clone itself: The read ends 3 residues early relative to the CDR3; the germline J gene fills the gap. The chain recombines TRBV7-6 with TRBJ1-2; TRBD1 matches 7 bases. The J segment lost 6 bases and the V segment lost 1 base, leaving 8 bases of the junction unmatched. From germline, CDR1 is SGHVS and CDR2 FNYEAQ. This CDR3 spans 15 amino acids. The CDR3: CASSLGTGALDGYTF. The CDR3 DNA, read in part, is TGTGCCAGCAGCTTAGGTACAGGGGCTCTGGATGGC.

About this clone itself: The read ends 3 residues shy of where the CDR3 ends; the end is completed using the germline J gene. The rearrangement links TRBV7-6 to TRBJ1-2, with 8 bases that match TRBD1. Germline assignment: CDR1 SGHVS and CDR2 FNYEAQ. This CDR3 is built from 14 residues. CDR3 DNA (partial): TGTGCCAGCAGCCAAGGGACAGGTGAAAATACC. Its protein product is CASSQGTGENT. The complete CDR3 protein is CASSQGTGENTYTF.

CDR3 bases read: TGCAGTGCTAGAAGGTCGCTTTCTGGCGAG. Its protein product is CSARRSLSGE. The full CDR3 sequence reads CSARRSLSGEQYF. This rearrangement joins TRBV20-1 to TRBJ2-7; the D is unclear. The CDR3 end is not reached by the read, which stops 3 residues before it; the germline J gene fills it in. This CDR3 has 13 residues. Germline V gene data show CDR1 as DFQATT and CDR2 as SNEGSKA (reference sequence). V shed 2 bases and J shed 6 bases, with 14 bases lying between them.

In the case of this clone: The read terminates 3 residues ahead of where the CDR3 ends, so the germline J gene completes it. This chain connects TRBV2 to TRBJ1-5, with TRBD1 as a possible D gene (6 bases). The ends were cut back, 2 bases at V and 6 bases at J, with 8 bases in the middle. CDR1 SNHLY and CDR2 FYNNEI come from the germline V gene. The CDR3 is 13 residues long. The CDR3 bases that were read are TGTGCCAGCAGTGAACAAGGGGGTCAGCCC. Its translation: CASSEQGGQP. The whole CDR3 region reads CASSEQGGQPQHF.

Concerning this clone itself: The read halts 3 residues ahead of the CDR3 end, with the missing end drawn from the germline J gene. This rearrangement joins TRBV2 to TRBJ2-5; tentatively, D is TRBD1 (5 bases). The CDR3 has 15 amino acids. V was trimmed by 3 bases and J by 1 base, leaving 12 bases between them. Germline CDR1 and CDR2: SNHLY and FYNNEI. This chain's CDR3 is CASSDFGATQETQYF. The CDR3 bases that were read are TGTGCCAGCAGTGACTTTGGGGCAACCCAAGAGACC. Supplemented by reference TRBV2 and TRBJ2-5, the full variable domain reads EPEVTQTPSHQVTQMGQEVILRCVPISNHLYFYWYRQILGQKVEFLVSFYNNEISEKSEIFDDQFSVERPDGSNFTLKIRSTKLEDSAMYFCASSDFGATQETQYFGPGTRLLVL.

A word on this clone: The junction and the germline gene differ at one end; a read error may be behind it. Read coverage stops 3 residues before the CDR3 terminus; the germline J gene supplies the remainder. Distinct nucleotide sequences in the sample also encode this CDR3. This rearrangement joins TRBV5-6 to TRBJ1-3; D call uncertain. The germline V gene has CDR1 SGHDT and CDR2 YYEEEE. The CDR3 is 15 residues long. CDR3 DNA, as far as it was read: TGTGCCAGCAGCTTGTTTTCGGGGAACGGAAACACG. Encoded protein: CASSLFSGNGNT. The full CDR3 is CASSLFSGNGNTIYF.

A word on this clone: The CDR3 end is not reached by the read, which stops 3 residues before it; the germline J gene fills it in. The chain has TRBV5-1 and TRBJ1-2, with 9 bases identical to TRBD1. The CDR3 consists of 19 residues. Germline loops: CDR1 SGHRS, CDR2 YFSETQ. The ends lost 0 bases at V and 0 bases at J; junction bases unmatched: 12. Partial CDR3 DNA: TGCGCCAGCAGCTTGGAAGAGCAGACAGGGGGTGAGGCTAACTATGGC. This sequence encodes CASSLEEQTGGEANYG. The whole CDR3 sequence is CASSLEEQTGGEANYGYTF.